What follows are 21 T cell receptor beta chains derived from one specimen sequenced in a study of T-cell reconstitution after alpha-beta-depleted transplantation in children. Preparation of the TCRbeta library was carried out with unique molecular identifiers. TCRdb reprocessed the PCR reads with MiXCR, giving one entry per CDR3 protein. The sample has 800,000 to 1,000,000 distinct CDR3 sequences, about 26% seen once; the top ten hold roughly 30%. The input for sequencing was PBMCs, mostly from graft donor cells, taken 360 days after TCRalphabeta/CD19-depleted stem cell transplant. Every receptor here comes from a boy under three years old who had a stem cell transplant for SCID, so the T cells may come from the graft donor.

Only a few counts were recorded for this clonotype. The chain is built from TRBV7-6 and TRBJ2-1; 7 nucleotides line up with TRBD2. Germline V gene sequence: CDR1 SGHVS, CDR2 FNYEAQ. V was clipped by 5 bases and J by 6 bases; unmatched bases: 7. The CDR3 totals 14 residues. CDR3 in amino acids: CASSPQTSLNEQFF. The CDR3 DNA sequence: TGTGCCAGCAGCCCCCAGACTAGCCTCAATGAGCAGTTCTTC.

This clonotype was observed at least ten times. The rearrangement joins TRBV29-1 to TRBJ2-5; 7 positions match TRBD1. The length of the CDR3 is 12 residues. In germline, CDR1 is SQVTM, CDR2 ANQGSEA. J lost 5 bases, V lost 7 bases, and 7 bases had no gene match. The CDR3 nucleotides are TGCAGCGGAGGGGGCCGCTTGGAGACCCAGTACTTC. Its protein product is CSGGGRLETQYF.

J is TRBJ2-7 and V is TRBV9; D unclear. Trimming removed 0 bases from V and 2 bases from J, with 9 bases in between. The germline gives CDR1 SGDLS, CDR2 YYNGEE. This CDR3 has 14 residues. CDR3 nucleotides: TGTGCCAGCAGCGTAGGGGCATCCGCCTACGAGCAGTACTTC. Its translation: CASSVGASAYEQYF.

The rearrangement uses TRBV20-1 and TRBJ2-7; weak D call: TRBD1 (6 bases). The CDR3 length is 13 residues. Germline V gene data show CDR1 as DFQATT and CDR2 as SNEGSKA (reference sequence). V was trimmed by 3 bases and J by 5 bases, leaving 14 bases between them. CDR3 amino acids: CSARGRGVHEQYF. For the CDR3, the DNA is TGCAGTGCTAGGGGCAGGGGTGTCCACGAGCAGTACTTC.

This clonotype has just a few counts. The gene calls are TRBV4-1 and TRBJ2-1, with D uncertain. V was cut by 1 base and J by 9 bases, with 13 bases left in between. Germline V CDR1 and CDR2: MGHRA, YSYEKL. The CDR3 extends over 14 amino acids. The CDR3 region is CASSQGFWYGEQFF. The CDR3 nucleotides read TGCGCCAGCAGCCAAGGTTTTTGGTATGGTGAGCAGTTCTTC.

This clonotype was found a few times. The J gene is TRBJ2-3, the V gene TRBV20-1, with 10 nucleotides matching TRBD2. Germline V lookup: CDR1 DFQATT, CDR2 SNEGSKA (reference sequence). The J segment lost 6 bases and the V segment lost 6 bases, leaving 12 bases of the junction unmatched. The CDR3 sequence is 15 residues long. Here the CDR3 DNA reads TGCAGTGCCCCGACTGAGCGGGGGGGCCCTGATACGCAGTATTTT. As protein: CSAPTERGGPDTQYF.

This clonotype was observed a handful of times. This chain links TRBV29-1 with TRBJ1-2; D remains ambiguous. V was clipped by 4 bases and J by 6 bases, with 9 bases between them. This CDR3 spans 11 amino acids. The V gene's germline CDR1 is SQVTM and CDR2 ANQGSEA. This chain's CDR3 is CSVAGSHGYTF. The DNA for the CDR3 is TGCAGCGTTGCCGGGTCCCATGGCTACACCTTC. The variable domain in full, with the rest retrieved from reference TRBV29-1 and TRBJ1-2, is SAVISQKPSRDICQRGTSLTIQCQVDSQVTMMFWYRQQPGQSLTLIATANQGSEATYESGFVIDKFPISRPNLTFSTLTVSNMSPEDSSIYLCSVAGSHGYTFGSGTRLTVV.

CDR3 in amino acids: CASRMIAGGNTDTQYF. CDR3 DNA: TGTGCCAGCAGGATGATAGCGGGGGGGAACACAGATACGCAGTATTTT. This sequence joins TRBV6-2 or TRBV6-3 and TRBJ2-3; 11 positions match TRBD2. With V trimmed by 6 bases and J by 2 bases, 7 bases remained unmatched. Per germline, CDR1 MNHEY and CDR2 SVGEGT. The CDR3 is made up of 16 amino acids.

The chain joins TRBV12-3 or TRBV12-4 to TRBJ2-5; D ambiguous. Between the trimmed V and J ends, which lost 3 bases and 0 bases, there was a span of 11 bases. The CDR3 is made up of 15 amino acids. The CDR3 region has the DNA TGTGCCAGCAGTTTCTCTGGAACATACCAAGAGACCCAGTACTTC. It encodes CASSFSGTYQETQYF.

This clonotype was seen only a few times. The chain recombines TRBV29-1 with TRBJ2-1; D is uncertain. Germline V gene lookup returns CDR1 SQVTM and CDR2 ANQGSEA. Trimming took off 2 bases at V and 6 bases at J, with 5 bases between the two ends. The CDR3 sequence is 11 residues long. The CDR3 nucleotides read TGCAGCGTTGAAAATCCCAATGAGCAGTTCTTC. This codes for CSVENPNEQFF.

This clonotype was seen a single time. The chain links TRBV20-1 to TRBJ2-1; 8 nucleotides line up with TRBD2. After removal of 5 bases from V and 6 bases from J, the junction contained 12 bases not matched to a gene. Germline V gene data show CDR1 as DFQATT and CDR2 as SNEGSKA (reference sequence). The CDR3 runs to 15 residues. As DNA, the CDR3 is TGCAGTGCTTTAAAAGCGGGAGTAGTGATCAATGAGCAGTTCTTC. It translates to CSALKAGVVINEQFF.

The chain couples TRBV5-6 to TRBJ1-3; D is ambiguous. Deletions cut 10 bases from V and 4 bases from J, with 12 bases between. This CDR3 spans 12 amino acids. Germline V CDR1 and CDR2: SGHDT, YYEEEE. CDR3 nucleotides: TGTGCCGCTCTTCTGGTCGGAAACACCATATATTTT. Residues: CAALLVGNTIYF.

This clonotype was detected a few times. This chain connects TRBV5-1 to TRBJ2-1; TRBD2 is a possible D gene (5 bases). This CDR3 comprises 14 residues. Trimming pared 0 bases from V and 7 bases from J, leaving 11 bases between. The germline CDR1 and CDR2 sequences are SGHRS and YFSETQ. CDR3 nucleotide sequence: TGCGCCAGCAGCTTGGTTGTCGGGGAGAATGAGCAGTTCTTC. It encodes CASSLVVGENEQFF.

This clonotype was counted a few times. The gene calls are TRBV20-1 and TRBJ1-3; D is uncertain. The CDR3 has 14 amino acids. Germline assignment: CDR1 DFQATT and CDR2 SNEGSKA (reference sequence). V shed 1 base and J shed 4 bases, with 11 bases lying between them. The CDR3 sequence: CSARVVGLGNTIYF. Here the CDR3 DNA reads TGCAGTGCTAGAGTCGTGGGATTGGGAAACACCATATATTTT.

CDR3 residues: CSAPRTPLTTNTEAFF. The CDR3 DNA reads as TGCAGTGCTCCGAGGACCCCTTTAACGACTAACACTGAAGCTTTCTTT. This chain joins TRBV20-1 and TRBJ1-1; D remains unclear. The germline V gene encodes CDR1 DFQATT and CDR2 SNEGSKA (reference sequence). The CDR3 is 16 residues long. Trimming took 5 bases from V and 2 from J, leaving 21 bases between them.

The count of this clonotype is one. This chain uses TRBV4-1 with TRBJ2-5; 7 bases are a match to TRBD2. CDR3 length: 17 amino acids. V shed 8 bases and J 3 bases; nucleotides not matched to a gene: 18. The germline V gene encodes CDR1 MGHRA and CDR2 YSYEKL. As DNA, the CDR3 is TGCGCCAGCTCCGGCCCAAGCGGGGTGAGCGGGGAAGAGACCCAGTACTTC. Amino acid sequence: CASSGPSGVSGEETQYF.

This rearrangement joins TRBV12-3 or TRBV12-4 to TRBJ2-3, with a possible D match to TRBD2 (5 bases). Trimming removed 5 bases at V and 4 bases at J, with 16 bases between. This CDR3 is 15 amino acids long. CDR3 nucleotides: TGTGCCAGCAGTCGCGCCAGACCCGGGGCAGATACGCAGTATTTT. Amino acids: CASSRARPGADTQYF.

The V call is TRBV11-2, the J call TRBJ2-1; 13 bases line up with TRBD2. V was clipped by 6 bases and J by 0 bases; unmatched bases: 8. This CDR3 contains 18 residues. Germline V CDR1 and CDR2: SGHAT, FQNNGV. For the CDR3, the DNA is TGTGCCAGCAGACCTCCGGGACTAGCGGGGACCTCCTACAATGAGCAGTTCTTC. Translating it yields CASRPPGLAGTSYNEQFF.

This clonotype was picked up a small number of times. J is TRBJ2-1 and V is TRBV6-2 or TRBV6-3, with D perhaps matching TRBD1 or TRBD2 (5 bases each). Germline lookup yields CDR1 MNHEY and CDR2 SVGEGT. Trimming removed 5 bases from V and 6 bases from J, with 17 bases in between. The CDR3 runs 15 residues. CDR3 DNA: TGTGCCAGCAGTCTACCGTTGGGACGGTTCAATGAGCAGTTCTTC. This translates into CASSLPLGRFNEQFF.

V and J are TRBV12-3 or TRBV12-4 and TRBJ2-1; D possibly corresponds to TRBD2 (6 bases). Trimming pared 1 base from V and 4 bases from J, leaving 20 bases between. The CDR3 runs 18 residues. The CDR3 DNA reads TGTGCCAGCAGTTTAGGTGGTGGGGGTAGCGGCCGATACAATGAGCAGTTCTTC. Translating gives CASSLGGGGSGRYNEQFF.

The chain carries TRBV19 and TRBJ2-7; 14 bases fit TRBD2. Germline V lookup: CDR1 LNHDA, CDR2 SQIVND (reference sequence). The CDR3 spans 15 residues. J lost 7 bases, V lost 4 bases, and 6 bases had no gene match. CDR3 in amino acids: CASSKGTSGGAEQYF. The CDR3 DNA sequence: TGTGCCAGTAGTAAAGGGACTAGCGGGGGAGCGGAGCAGTACTTC.